There are many counts of the clone carrying this TCR beta chain. The sample is drawn from a study of Graves' ophthalmopathy and Graves' hyperthyroidism. For repertoire sequencing, the TCR beta CDR3 regions were amplified from RNA transcripts. HTBI primers served in a first-round RT-PCR, which a second-round multiplex PCR followed. TCRdb processed the multiplex PCR reads anew with MiXCR; each CDR3 protein has one entry. The sample yields roughly 500,000 distinct CDR3 sequences, approximately 15% seen once. Patients were diagnosed from clinical symptoms, serum thyroxine, TRAb, thyroid ultrasound and orbital computed tomography. CDR3 length: 14 residues. CDR1 and CDR2 (germline): MNHNS, SASEGT. Unmatched junction bases numbered 6, after V lost 5 bases and J lost 5 bases.

The sequenced sample consisted of blood. This chain connects TRBV6-1 to TRBJ2-7; 10 positions match TRBD1. This sequence was found in a woman aged 30 to 39 with Graves' ophthalmopathy. The CDR3: CASSPRQGAHEQYF. CDR3 sequence (DNA): TGTGCCAGCAGTCCCCGACAGGGGGCCCACGAGCAGTACTTC.